Listed below are T cell receptor beta chains from one sample, sequenced in a study of T cell responses to AZD1222 COVID-19 vaccine. The assay was immunoSEQ multiplex PCR, and TCRdb's table has in-frame clones only and misses some. The sample consists of about 140,000 clones, 92% of them appearing once. Sequencing used peripheral blood, obtained on day 0 of AZD1222 vaccination. Every receptor here comes from an adult in good health. The CDR3 runs from the conserved cysteine through the conserved F or W. D genes are given only for firm matches. A row's size may be missing; if present it is once, few, many or a size class.

j_gene: TRBJ1-5; abundance: .; v_gene: TRBV19; d_gene: TRBD1; CDR3aa: CASSTRTGNSNQPQHF; CDR3nt: TGTGCCAGTAGTACCCGGACAGGGAATAGCAATCAGCCCCAGCATTTT
j_gene: TRBJ2-1; abundance: .; v_gene: TRBV4-3; d_gene: .; CDR3aa: CASSQVLTGSAENEQFF; CDR3nt: TGCGCCAGCAGCCAAGTATTGACAGGATCCGCCGAGAATGAGCAGTTCTTC
j_gene: TRBJ2-1; abundance: .; v_gene: TRBV18; d_gene: TRBD1; CDR3aa: CASSGRQGADNEQFF; CDR3nt: TGTGCCAGCTCCGGGCGACAGGGAGCTGACAATGAGCAGTTCTTC
j_gene: TRBJ2-7; abundance: .; v_gene: TRBV15; d_gene: TRBD2; CDR3aa: CATPPGLASMYEQYF; CDR3nt: TGTGCCACCCCCCCGGGACTAGCGAGTATGTACGAGCAGTACTTC
j_gene: TRBJ2-1; abundance: .; v_gene: TRBV19; d_gene: TRBD2; CDR3aa: CASSVRLAGGYSNEQFF; CDR3nt: TGTGCCAGTAGTGTTCGCCTAGCGGGAGGGTACTCCAATGAGCAGTTCTTC
j_gene: TRBJ1-5; abundance: .; v_gene: TRBV7-9; d_gene: .; CDR3aa: CASSLAGAGGNQPQHF; CDR3nt: TGTGCCAGCAGCTTAGCAGGAGCAGGGGGCAATCAGCCCCAGCATTTT
j_gene: TRBJ1-2; abundance: .; v_gene: TRBV7-9; d_gene: .; CDR3aa: CASSLGTDLYGYTF; CDR3nt: TGTGCCAGCAGCTTAGGGACAGACCTCTATGGCTACACCTTC
j_gene: TRBJ1-2; abundance: once; v_gene: TRBV11-2; d_gene: .; CDR3aa: CASRPGSGKGYTF; CDR3nt: TGTGCCAGCAGGCCCGGGTCCGGTAAAGGCTACACCTTC
j_gene: TRBJ2-5; abundance: .; v_gene: TRBV5-1; d_gene: TRBD2; CDR3aa: CASSGGTSGAKMTQYF; CDR3nt: TGCGCCAGCAGCGGGGGGACTAGCGGGGCTAAGATGACCCAGTACTTC
j_gene: TRBJ2-3; abundance: .; v_gene: TRBV19; d_gene: .; CDR3aa: CASSFLYTQYF; CDR3nt: TGTGCCAGTAGTTTCCTATATACGCAGTATTTT
j_gene: TRBJ1-2; abundance: .; v_gene: TRBV6-2/TRBV6-3; d_gene: TRBD1; CDR3aa: CASSSTGHMSGYTF; CDR3nt: TGTGCCAGCAGCTCGACAGGGCATATGAGTGGCTACACCTTC
j_gene: TRBJ1-1; abundance: .; v_gene: TRBV2; d_gene: .; CDR3aa: CASTGGPMNTEAFF; CDR3nt: TGTGCCAGCACGGGGGGCCCGATGAACACTGAAGCTTTCTTT
j_gene: TRBJ1-2; abundance: .; v_gene: TRBV12-3/TRBV12-4; d_gene: .; CDR3aa: CASSFRGLPEGF; CDR3nt: TGTGCCAGCAGTTTTCGAGGGCTACCTGAGGGGTTC
j_gene: TRBJ2-4; abundance: .; v_gene: TRBV4-1; d_gene: .; CDR3aa: CASSLGAGGGGKNIQYF; CDR3nt: TGCGCCAGCAGCCTTGGCGCAGGGGGAGGAGGAAAAAACATTCAGTACTTC
j_gene: TRBJ2-7; abundance: .; v_gene: TRBV30; d_gene: .; CDR3aa: CAWSVGGLNEQYF; CDR3nt: TGTGCCTGGAGTGTGGGGGGTTTAAACGAGCAGTACTTC
j_gene: TRBJ2-7; abundance: few; v_gene: TRBV7-8; d_gene: .; CDR3aa: CASTYLKWLVGAYEQYF; CDR3nt: TGTGCCAGCACGTACTTAAAGTGGTTAGTAGGGGCTTACGAGCAGTACTTC
j_gene: TRBJ2-7; abundance: .; v_gene: TRBV7-2; d_gene: TRBD2; CDR3aa: CASSLTGTGLAGSYEQYF; CDR3nt: TGTGCCAGCAGCCTAACCGGCACGGGACTAGCGGGTTCCTACGAGCAGTACTTC
j_gene: TRBJ1-6; abundance: .; v_gene: TRBV2; d_gene: .; CDR3aa: CASSGTVGSPLHF; CDR3nt: TGTGCCAGCAGTGGGACGGTCGGTTCACCCCTCCACTTT
j_gene: TRBJ1-2; abundance: .; v_gene: TRBV10-1; d_gene: .; CDR3aa: CASSEDSSLNYGYTF; CDR3nt: TGCGCCAGCAGTGAGGACAGCTCACTTAACTATGGCTACACCTTC
j_gene: TRBJ2-2; abundance: once; v_gene: TRBV7-9; d_gene: .; CDR3aa: CASSLDAGGELFF; CDR3nt: TGTGCCAGCAGCTTAGACGCCGGCGGGGAGCTGTTTTTT
j_gene: TRBJ1-4; abundance: .; v_gene: TRBV6-6; d_gene: .; CDR3aa: CASSYELGTLNEKLFF; CDR3nt: TGTGCCAGCAGTTACGAATTGGGGACGCTAAATGAAAAACTGTTTTTT
j_gene: TRBJ1-2; abundance: .; v_gene: TRBV24-1; d_gene: TRBD1; CDR3aa: CATSDHQGASGYTF; CDR3nt: TGTGCCACCAGTGATCACCAGGGGGCGAGTGGCTACACCTTC
j_gene: TRBJ2-7; abundance: .; v_gene: TRBV5-6; d_gene: .; CDR3aa: CASSLYGGIYEQYF; CDR3nt: TGTGCCAGCAGCTTGTACGGGGGCATCTACGAGCAGTACTTC
j_gene: TRBJ2-1; abundance: .; v_gene: TRBV7-2; d_gene: TRBD2; CDR3aa: CASSYGTSLYNEQFF; CDR3nt: TGTGCCAGCAGCTACGGGACTAGCCTCTACAATGAGCAGTTCTTC
j_gene: TRBJ1-5; abundance: .; v_gene: TRBV28; d_gene: .; CDR3aa: CATKKGLGYQPQHF; CDR3nt: TGTGCCACCAAGAAGGGGCTCGGGTATCAGCCCCAGCATTTT
j_gene: TRBJ1-2; abundance: .; v_gene: TRBV7-9; d_gene: .; CDR3aa: CASSPRRWTSTNYGYTF; CDR3nt: TGTGCCAGCAGCCCCCGAAGGTGGACTAGCACTAACTATGGCTACACCTTC
j_gene: TRBJ1-3; abundance: .; v_gene: TRBV3-1/TRBV3-2; d_gene: TRBD1; CDR3aa: CASSQPADRFSGNTIYF; CDR3nt: TGTGCCAGCAGCCAACCCGCGGACAGGTTCTCTGGAAACACCATATATTTT
j_gene: TRBJ1-2; abundance: .; v_gene: TRBV5-1; d_gene: TRBD1; CDR3aa: CASSPRTGSLNYGYTF; CDR3nt: TGCGCCAGCAGCCCTAGGACAGGTTCTCTTAACTATGGCTACACCTTC
j_gene: TRBJ2-7; abundance: .; v_gene: TRBV30; d_gene: .; CDR3aa: CAWSVGAGVAEQYF; CDR3nt: TGTGCCTGGAGTGTAGGGGCAGGGGTCGCCGAGCAGTACTTC
j_gene: TRBJ2-3; abundance: .; v_gene: TRBV13; d_gene: .; CDR3aa: CASSFTDTQYF; CDR3nt: TGTGCCAGCAGCTTTACAGATACGCAGTATTTT
j_gene: TRBJ1-5; abundance: .; v_gene: TRBV19; d_gene: .; CDR3aa: CASSIGGNQPQHF; CDR3nt: TGTGCCAGTAGTATAGGAGGGAATCAGCCCCAGCATTTT
j_gene: TRBJ2-7; abundance: .; v_gene: TRBV5-1; d_gene: .; CDR3aa: CASSLDGYEQYF; CDR3nt: TGCGCCAGCAGCTTGGATGGGTACGAGCAGTACTTC
j_gene: TRBJ2-3; abundance: .; v_gene: TRBV29-1; d_gene: TRBD2; CDR3aa: CSEAGLGTDTQYF; CDR3nt: TGCAGCGAGGCGGGACTAGGCACAGATACGCAGTATTTT